The entry that follows covers one T cell receptor (beta chain) sequence. Antigen: not known. The germline V gene has CDR1 KGHDR and CDR2 SFDVKD. This CDR3 comprises 15 residues. Trimming removed 3 bases from V and 4 bases from J, with 12 bases in between. The record originates from a study of T-cell memory formation after mild COVID-19. Overall study context: TCR clusters largely stayed donor specific. Findings and caveats of the study: Second-wave clones peaking on day 37 lacked confirmed SARS-CoV-2 specificity. Pre-infection memory showed some responding clones, and this suggested that cross-reactive memory joined. Contracting clones from day 15 to 85 had balanced CD4/CD8; later expanders favoured CD4+.

A single record per CDR3 protein comes from TCRdb applying MiXCR to the 5' RACE reads. Counted here are fewer than 650,000 distinct CDR3 sequences, less than 25% occurring once; the ten biggest clones make up 7% to 9%. J is TRBJ1-5 and V is TRBV24-1, with D perhaps TRBD1 (6 bases). Sequenced input: PBMCs or a T cell subset sorted from them (not recorded which). This clonotype was obtained from an adult woman who had mild COVID-19 (a few samples of this study predate the infection). Cell type and time point are not known. The CDR3 DNA follows: TGTGCCACCAGTGATAAAACAGGGAGGAATCAGCCCCAGCATTTT. This sequence encodes CATSDKTGRNQPQHF.